This T cell receptor (beta chain) was identified in a study of glioma-infiltrating T cells after dendritic cell vaccination. Points from the study as a whole: The cohort had few patients with full blood and tumor sets.

Deletions cut 11 bases from V and 8 bases from J, with 15 bases between. The germline gives CDR1 MNHNY, CDR2 SVGAGI (reference sequence). The CDR3 has 11 residues. Time point given: after dendritic cell vaccination, including at tumor progression/relapse. The repertoire was sequenced with immunoSEQ multiplex PCR; TCRdb's copy has only in-frame clones and lacks some. The table has more than 95,000 clones, roughly 80% seen once. In regard to this clone: Its antigen is undetermined.

The gene calls are TRBV6-6 and TRBJ2-5; TRBD2 is a possible D gene (7 bases). The clonotype comes from a human donor with glioblastoma. Sequencing was performed on blood, taken after dendritic cell vaccination. The CDR3 region has the DNA TGTGCCTCATGGGGGGGGCCCACCCAGTACTTC. Protein sequence: CASWGGPTQYF.